This T cell receptor (beta chain) was captured in a study of OX40 agonist ivuxolimab in advanced cancers. In the study overall: The treatment was a fully human IgG2 OX40 agonist, ivuxolimab.

Sequenced by immunoSEQ multiplex PCR; TCRdb stores in-frame clones only, minus some. The sample holds tens of thousands of clones; about 82% are singletons and the top ten take roughly 25%. The V end was cut by 4 bases, the J end by 8 bases, with 14 bases between. Germline V gives CDR1 MNHEY, CDR2 SVGAGI. The CDR3 has 14 amino acids. This sequence was found in an adult with an advanced solid tumor such as melanoma, head and neck, liver or kidney cancer. The rearrangement links TRBV6-5 to TRBJ1-4; D is perhaps TRBD1 (5 bases). Material: CD4+ or CD8+ T cells sorted from blood, obtained in a trial of the OX40 agonist ivuxolimab. The CDR3 protein is CASSFGTSGEKLFF. In DNA, the CDR3 is TGTGCCAGCAGTTTCGGGACGTCGGGGGAAAAACTGTTTTTT.